This TCR beta chain appears in the sequencing data of a study of beta chain features in type 1 diabetes (dated by TCRdb to 2016 to 2019). Study-level background: Mean age, gender distribution, total cell number and subset yield did not differ between patients and healthy donors. The study compared the TCRB repertoires of sorted circulating CD4+ T cell subsets in recently diagnosed type 1 diabetes patients with those in matched healthy donors. A total of roughly 98,000,000 sorted cells were examined across all samples, and RNA yield correlated strongly with the number of cells per subset. Whereas all 28 donors provided naive and central memory subsets, regulatory and stem cell-like memory subsets were isolated from just 8 patients and roughly 8 healthy donors. The full study reports these points: Patients with type 1 diabetes made fewer insertions and deleted more nucleotides at VDJ recombination sites, implying thymic rearrangement abnormalities. HLA sub-analyses involved small numbers of individuals, so any influence of HLA type on TCRB rearrangement remained unresolved. Shorter templates might have been favored by PCR, but patient and control samples were amplified and corrected together, so both groups would have been affected equally by any skew. Sequencing cDNA rather than genomic DNA could over-represent highly expressing activated cells, although activation and CD3 levels did not differ between groups. Naive, central memory and regulatory TCRB repertoires appeared to be more similar among patients than among healthy donors. Type 1 diabetes patients showed a moderate but significant shortening of TCRB CDR3 length in all four CD4+ subsets.

From each donor, a single peripheral blood sample of 100 to 150 mL on average was drawn into heparinised tubes. A BD FACSAria II and a panel including CD45RO, CCR7, CD25, CD127, CD95 and CD27 were used to sort naive, central memory, regulatory and stem cell-like memory CD4+ T cells. Purity was above 98% for every sorted population. PBMCs were separated immediately by Lymphoprep density gradient centrifugation and were stained directly, without being cultured. So that batch effects would be minimized, each experiment stained and sorted samples in pairs, pairing one healthy donor with one patient. The High Capacity cDNA Reverse Transcription Kit was used to reverse transcribe all of the isolated RNA, meaning that expressed TCRB transcripts were what got sequenced. Deep immunoSEQ sequencing was applied to naive, central memory and regulatory T cell samples, giving an average of roughly 3.5 million total reads per sample. After sorted cells were lysed in RLT buffer, RNA was extracted with DNase-treated RNeasy Micro or Mini kits, with the choice depending on cell number. To prevent cross-contamination, every cell subset was processed on its own, while patient and healthy donor samples were processed together. The immunoSEQ multiplex PCR was used to amplify TCRB sequences from cDNA, generating 87-bp fragments that spanned the CDR3 region. Sequencing of the amplicons was performed on the Illumina HiSeq platform. The original methods were these. PCR bias was computationally corrected using synthetic template baselines, reads within Hamming distance 2 were collapsed, and singletons that could not be merged were discarded. Reads were aligned to IMGT to assign V, D and J genes, CDR3 length, and insertions or deletions at six rearrangement sites. Clonotype counts were normalized to sorted cell number within each subset before computing true diversity and Gini coefficients with the tcR R package. The overlap coefficient, calculated on TCRB nucleotide sequences, was used to quantify repertoire sharing. TCRdb holds this immuneACCESS table with in-frame rearrangements only. Some clones are missing; in checked studies, unresolved V genes explain under half, and the rest has no known cause. V, J and clone size derive from that table, while D and trimming were established from the DNA sequence. Recorded for this sample are some 130,000 clones; 9% of them occurred a single time. In total, the top ten clones hold under 0.9% of the sample.

From the germline V gene, CDR1 is SNHLY and CDR2 is FYNNEI. Relative to germline, V is 6 bases shorter and J is 3 bases shorter, with 8 bases between their ends. Inclusive of the bounding cysteine and phenylalanine, the CDR3 is 12 residues long. This entry keeps only the CDR3 DNA: 36 bases, framed from base 1. This clone has just a few counts. The target of this receptor is not known. It has no much larger one-base neighbor in the sample; base qualities were not kept. The V gene is TRBV2 and the J gene is TRBJ2-5, with TRBD2 tentatively as D gene (6 bases match). This TCR came from a man aged 25 to 45 with type 1 diabetes. The sample consisted of central memory CD4+ T cells from blood. In nucleotides, the sequence is TGTGCCAGCAGGGGACTTGAAGAGACCCAGTACTTC. Its product reads: CASRGLEETQYF.